This TCR beta chain is from a study of neurological immune-mediated disorders (dated by TCRdb to the late 2010s). About the investigation overall: Peripheral blood TCR-beta repertoires from HTLV-I-associated myelopathy (HAM/TSP) patients, multiple sclerosis patients and healthy controls were compared by UMI-based sequencing. The 106 TCR-beta libraries covered PBMC samples along with longitudinal samples, technical triplicates, and paired sorted CD4+ and CD8+ T-cell subsets. Of the roughly 71 subjects in the cohort, some 14 were HAM/TSP patients, around 34 were multiple sclerosis patients, and around 20 were healthy controls. Here is what the overall study found, with its caveats: TCR clonal expansion was highest in HAM/TSP patients and lowest in MS patients, with MS patients falling below even healthy controls. No identical CDR3 amino acid sequences were shared among expanded clones across subjects, suggesting private TCR-beta repertoires in all groups.

Blood bank volunteers in Maryland, USA served as the healthy controls. Sorted-subset TCR libraries were prepared from roughly 940,000 sorted CD4+ or CD8+ T cells. Peripheral blood was subjected to Ficoll-Hypaque density gradient centrifugation to isolate PBMCs, which were then cryopreserved in liquid nitrogen. The study also sequenced paired sorted CD4+ and CD8+ subsets from healthy controls, HAM/TSP patients and MS patients. CDR1 is given as LNHNV and CDR2 as YYDKDF, both from the germline V gene (reference sequence). The V and J ends are trimmed by 1 base and 0 bases, leaving 16 bases between them. From cysteine to phenylalanine, the CDR3 is 18 amino acids long. Only the CDR3 DNA stays, 54 bases, in frame from base 1. Many counts were recorded for this clonotype. Its antigen is still unknown. Base quality data are lacking; no much larger clone is found one base away. cDNA was synthesized by template-switch 5'RACE using a primer with a 10-nucleotide random unique molecular identifier that tagged each TCR transcript. Over 190 million TCR-beta sequences, covering 15-18 subjects, were produced in each sequencing run. The RNeasy kit was used to extract total RNA. Using the KAPA Real-time Library Amplification kit, TCR-beta VDJ regions were amplified with primers for the TCR constant region and the 5'RACE anchor. Sample indexes and Illumina adaptors were added in a first PCR, and a second PCR then increased library yield. After Ampure bead purification, the TCR product of roughly 650 bp was size-selected on a 2% E-gel SizeSelection system. Before pooling, library quality was checked on a Bioanalyzer, concentration was measured with Qubit, and libraries were quantified with the Kapa Library Quantification kit. An Illumina HiSeq 2500 sequenced the libraries paired-end 2 x 150 bp. To increase sequence diversity, roughly 24-32% phiX was spiked into each library pool. Regarding the original processing steps: The quality-filtered reads were processed with the UMI-based MiGEC pipeline, whose error correction step removed more than 80% of the raw TCR sequences. VDJ genes were aligned to IMGT germline references, and each clonotype was defined by a unique CDR3 amino acid sequence together with V-J genes. Clonal expansion, Shannon diversity, and CDR3 relatedness (CalcPairwiseDistances, ClusterSamples) were evaluated with VDJtools, and phylogenetic trees were built with CLCbio workbench. Clones with at least 8 unique UMIs were defined as expanded, with this threshold being based on coefficient-of-variation modelling across technical triplicates. TCRdb trimmed the raw reads at Q25, called clones with MiXCR and kept productive beta chains. All rows with the same CDR3 protein become a single entry with the most common DNA and genes. The V and J calls were not made by the authors but by TCRdb's processing. The sample records approximately 30,000 distinct CDR3 sequences, less than 6% of which are singletons. The ten largest clones represent around 2% of the sample.

The sequence was obtained from a woman between 45 and 65 years old in good health. The chain was built from TRBV15 and TRBJ1-3; the D gene identity is not certain. Material for sequencing was CD4+ T cells from blood. The CDR3 region has the sequence CATSRVPTAGTSGNTIYF. At the DNA level, the sequence is TGTGCCACCAGCAGAGTCCCCACGGCAGGAACCTCTGGAAACACCATATATTTT. This CDR3, with the reference TRBV15 and TRBJ1-3 proteins standing in past its ends, gives the full variable domain DAMVIQNPRYQVTQFGKPVTLSCSQTLNHNVMYWYQQKSSQAPKLLFHYYDKDFNNEADTPDNFQSRRPNTSFCFLDIRSPGLGDTAMYLCATSRVPTAGTSGNTIYFGEGSWLTVV.